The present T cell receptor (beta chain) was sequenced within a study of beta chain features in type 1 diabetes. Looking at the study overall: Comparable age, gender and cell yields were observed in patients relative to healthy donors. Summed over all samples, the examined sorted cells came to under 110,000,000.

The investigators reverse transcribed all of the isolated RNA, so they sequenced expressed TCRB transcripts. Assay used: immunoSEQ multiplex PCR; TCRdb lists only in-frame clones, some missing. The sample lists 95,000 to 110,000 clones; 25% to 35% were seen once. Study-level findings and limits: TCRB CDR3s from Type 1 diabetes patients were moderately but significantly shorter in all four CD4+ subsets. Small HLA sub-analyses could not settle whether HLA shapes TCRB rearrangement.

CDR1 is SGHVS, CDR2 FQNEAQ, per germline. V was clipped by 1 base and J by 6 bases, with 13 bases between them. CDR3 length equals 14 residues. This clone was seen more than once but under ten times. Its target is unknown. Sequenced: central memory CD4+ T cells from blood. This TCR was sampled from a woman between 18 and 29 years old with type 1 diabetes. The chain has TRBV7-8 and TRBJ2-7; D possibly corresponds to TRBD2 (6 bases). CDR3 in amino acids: CASSLGRREPEQYF. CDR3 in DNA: TGTGCCAGCAGCTTAGGCCGCCGGGAGCCCGAGCAGTACTTC.